Listed here is a single T cell receptor beta chain. Its antigen is unidentified. V lost 2 bases to trimming and J lost 7 bases; unmatched junction nucleotides: 14. The CDR3 runs to 18 residues. CDR1 and CDR2 from the germline V gene are SGHAT and FQNNGV. Cultured CD4+ T-cell DNA underwent Oncomine TCR Beta short-read sequencing. Researchers extracted genomic DNA from CD4+ T cells that had been cultured. In TCRdb, the PCR reads were re-called with MiXCR into one record per CDR3 protein. The sample has about 7,800 distinct CDR3 sequences, 35% to 40% seen once. These data originate in a study of vaccination and CD4 T cells after COVID-19. Study context: Overlapping spike peptides from SARS-CoV-2, HCoV-NL63, HCoV-OC43 and HCoV-229E served to stimulate the cells. No peptide, an HIV-1 Nef pool, or a CEFX pool was what each control culture received.

Treatment of the sample: roughly nine-day PBMC culture with coronavirus spike peptide pools or control peptides (ViraFEST assay). Investigators obtained the unexposed donor's CD4+ T cells before the COVID-19 pandemic (2011-2018). In the ViraFEST assay, peptide-pool expansion preceded TCR sequencing of expanded clonotypes. The sequence derives from a human donor in good health. The chain is built from TRBV11-2 and TRBJ1-6; 7 nucleotides match TRBD1. Sequencing was done on a sample of CD4+ T cells from blood, cultured in vitro. The CDR3 sequence: CASSLLGTVGLGNSPLHF. CDR3 nucleotide sequence: TGTGCCAGCAGCTTATTGGGGACAGTAGGGTTGGGCAATTCACCCCTCCACTTT.